This T cell receptor beta chain was sequenced during a study of Ad26.COV2.S vaccination and SARS-CoV-2 variants. About the study: Donor was in the COV1001 Ad26.COV2.S trial arm.

Treatment given: approximately 18 received Ad26.COV2.S at low or high dose, single or two shots; roughly five received placebo; per-sample allocation not given. Day 63 after the first injection of vaccine or placebo was the sampling time. Clones were sequenced by immunoSEQ multiplex PCR, and TCRdb holds only the in-frame ones, with some missing. This table has 500,000 or so clones, 87% appearing once. Per the germline V gene, CDR1 is SGHVS and CDR2 is FNYEAQ. The CDR3 loop spans 18 amino acids. V shed 0 bases, J shed 2 bases, and the junction held 10 bases outside the gene matches. The sequencing here drew on peripheral blood, taken in a trial of Ad26.COV2.S vaccine versus placebo. The receptor comes from a person between 18 and 65 years old who received the Ad26.COV2.S COVID-19 vaccine or a placebo. The genes are TRBV7-6 and TRBJ2-7; 10 bases fit TRBD2. The chain's CDR3 is CASSLAASGSSNTYEQYF. CDR3 bases: TGTGCCAGCAGCTTAGCGGCTAGCGGGAGTTCCAACACCTACGAGCAGTACTTC. The variable domain in full, with the rest retrieved from reference TRBV7-6 and TRBJ2-7, is GAGVSQSPRYKVTKRGQDVALRCDPISGHVSLYWYRQALGQGPEFLTYFNYEAQQDKSGLPNDRFSAERPEGSISTLTIQRTEQRDSAMYRCASSLAASGSSNTYEQYFGPGTRLTVT.